Below, 16 T cell receptor beta chains from the same sample are listed, as sequenced in a study of CD8+CD57+ T cells in acquired aplastic anemia. TCR beta VDJ combinations and CDR3 sequences were profiled from genomic DNA. From the reads, TCRdb called clonotypes with MiXCR, one entry per CDR3 protein. The sample shows 130,000 or so distinct CDR3 sequences, around two fifths of them seen only once. Sequencing used sorted CD4+, CD8+, or CD8+CD57+ T cells (not recorded which) from PBMCs. The source is a human donor in good health, serving as a control.

This clonotype showed up just a few times. CDR3 nucleotides: TGTGCCAGCAGCTTGAAAGGCCTGAGGGGAAACACCATATATTTT. Translating gives CASSLKGLRGNTIYF. The chain carries TRBV5-8 and TRBJ1-3; D gene unclear. There are 15 residues in the CDR3. V was cut by 1 base and J by 4 bases, with 12 bases left in between. Germline CDR1 reads SGHTS; CDR2 reads YDEGEE.

Ten or more counts support this clonotype. V gene TRBV12-3 or TRBV12-4 combines with J gene TRBJ2-7; weak D call: TRBD2 (6 bases). The CDR3 sequence is 13 residues long. V lost 1 base, J lost 3 bases, and 7 bases lay in between. This CDR3 reads CASSLGGDYEQYF. CDR3 nucleotides: TGTGCCAGCAGTTTAGGGGGGGACTACGAGCAGTACTTC.

CDR3 DNA sequence: TGCAGTGCTAGCGGGAGGGCCGTTAATGAGCAGTTCTTC. It encodes CSASGRAVNEQFF. V gene TRBV20-1 combines with J gene TRBJ2-1, with TRBD2 matching over 8 bases. The CDR3 has 13 residues. Germline V gene sequence: CDR1 DFQATT, CDR2 SNEGSKA (reference sequence). The V and J ends lost 3 bases and 7 bases, in that order; junction bases with no gene match: 5.

This clonotype was counted many times. The CDR3 DNA is TGTGCCAGCAGCTCGGACACTGAAGCTTTCTTT. Its translation: CASSSDTEAFF. The chain carries TRBV7-2 and TRBJ1-1, with D unclear. This CDR3 has 11 residues. Germline values: CDR1 SGHTA, CDR2 FQGNSA. The ends were cut back, 4 bases at V and 3 bases at J, with 3 bases in the middle.

The sample holds many counts of this clonotype. The chain has TRBV5-1 and TRBJ2-1; 7 bases agree with TRBD2. V gave up 0 bases and J gave up 6 bases; unmatched junction bases: 9. The CDR3 loop spans 16 amino acids. CDR1 and CDR2 (germline): SGHRS, YFSETQ. CDR3 sequence reads: CASSLALGRAVNEQFF. In DNA, the CDR3 is TGCGCCAGCAGCTTGGCCCTAGGGAGGGCCGTCAATGAGCAGTTCTTC.

This clonotype was observed many times. The chain has TRBV7-9 and TRBJ2-2; D is possibly TRBD1 (5 bases). Trimming removed 8 bases from V and 0 bases from J, with 10 bases in between. There are 14 residues in the CDR3. Germline V gene sequence: CDR1 SEHNR, CDR2 FQNEAQ (reference sequence). CDR3 loop: CASLDSANTGELFF. For the CDR3, the DNA is TGTGCCAGCCTTGACAGCGCGAACACCGGGGAGCTGTTTTTT.

There are many counts of this clonotype. This chain uses TRBV6-1 with TRBJ1-6; maybe TRBD1 (5 bases). Germline V gene sequence: CDR1 MNHNS, CDR2 SASEGT. The V and J ends lost 5 bases and 7 bases respectively, with 21 bases between them. This CDR3 is 17 amino acids long. CDR3 loop: CASSNLPSTAANSPLHF. The CDR3 DNA reads as TGTGCCAGCAGTAATCTACCATCGACAGCTGCAAATTCACCCCTCCACTTT.

The chain joins TRBV2 to TRBJ1-6, with unresolved D. This CDR3 has 13 residues. Per germline, CDR1 SNHLY and CDR2 FYNNEI. Trimming removed 7 bases at V and 9 bases at J, with 13 bases between. The CDR3 loop is CASNSPGSSPLHF. The DNA for the CDR3 is TGTGCCAGCAACTCCCCTGGGAGTTCACCCCTCCACTTT.

The CDR3 spells CASSFTGTVTGTDTQYF. The CDR3, as DNA: TGTGCCAGCAGTTTTACCGGGACAGTAACGGGCACAGATACGCAGTATTTT. This sequence joins TRBV12-3 or TRBV12-4 and TRBJ2-3; 7 positions match TRBD1. This CDR3 has 17 amino acids. The ends lost 3 bases at V and 1 base at J; junction bases unmatched: 10.

This clonotype appeared a single time. The V gene is TRBV6-1, the J gene TRBJ1-2; 8 bases fit TRBD1. The trim removed 8 bases at V and 7 bases at J, leaving 9 bases unmatched. Germline lookup yields CDR1 MNHNS and CDR2 SASEGT. The length of the CDR3 is 13 residues. The CDR3 sequence: CASGGQAVSGYTF. The CDR3 bases are TGTGCCAGCGGGGGACAGGCAGTGAGTGGCTACACCTTC.

This clonotype came up once. The J gene is TRBJ2-5, the V gene TRBV25-1; 10 bases fit TRBD2. This CDR3 is 18 amino acids long. Germline CDR1 is MGHDK and CDR2 is SYGVNS. J lost 5 bases, V lost 3 bases, and 15 bases had no gene match. CDR3 sequence: CASSEGDLAGVGRETQYF. The CDR3 DNA follows: TGTGCCAGCAGTGAGGGGGACCTAGCGGGGGTCGGGCGGGAGACCCAGTACTTC.

This chain uses TRBV19 with TRBJ1-6; tentative D call: TRBD1 (6 bases). Trimming took 6 bases from V and 6 from J, leaving 15 bases between them. The CDR3 is 15 residues long. The germline V gene has CDR1 LNHDA and CDR2 SQIVND (reference sequence). The DNA for the CDR3 is TGTGCCAGTAGCAGCCAGGGACACTTTAATTCACCCCTCCACTTT. Its protein product is CASSSQGHFNSPLHF.

This clonotype was counted only a few times. The rearrangement uses TRBV27 and TRBJ1-2; 8 nucleotides align to TRBD1. The CDR3 sequence is 15 residues long. Germline-derived CDR1 and CDR2 are MNHEY and SMNVEV (reference sequence). The V segment lost 5 bases and the J segment 5 bases; nucleotides outside the gene matches: 10. CDR3 DNA sequence: TGTGCCAGCAGTCAATGGACAGGGAGCCCATATGGCTACACCTTC. Protein: CASSQWTGSPYGYTF.

V and J are TRBV5-4 and TRBJ2-5; no firm D call. Germline-derived CDR1 and CDR2 are SGHNT and YYREEE (reference sequence). V was pared by 3 bases and J by 1 base, with 13 bases between. The CDR3 loop spans 15 amino acids. CDR3 loop: CASSSTPVTQETQYF. CDR3 bases: TGTGCCAGCAGCTCGACCCCGGTGACCCAAGAGACCCAGTACTTC.

There are many counts of this clonotype. V gene TRBV3-1 combines with J gene TRBJ2-7; maybe TRBD1 (6 bases). CDR3 length: 14 amino acids. The V gene lost 4 bases and the J gene lost 3 bases, with 13 bases spanning the gap. Per the germline V gene, CDR1 is LGHDT and CDR2 is YNNKEL (reference sequence). The CDR3 bases are TGTGCCAGCAGCCGGGCACAGGGCAGCTACGAGCAGTACTTC. This sequence encodes CASSRAQGSYEQYF.

This clonotype was recorded only once. J is TRBJ2-5 and V is TRBV7-6, with a tentative D call TRBD2 (5 bases). Germline CDR1 and CDR2: SGHVS and FNYEAQ. This CDR3 spans 13 amino acids. V was shortened by 5 bases and J by 5 bases, with 12 bases between the two germline ends. CDR3 bases: TGTGCCAGCAGCCATCAGCGGTTGGAGACCCAGTACTTC. Its translation: CASSHQRLETQYF. The entire variable domain, with the rest obtained from reference TRBV7-6 and TRBJ2-5, is as follows: GAGVSQSPRYKVTKRGQDVALRCDPISGHVSLYWYRQALGQGPEFLTYFNYEAQQDKSGLPNDRFSAERPEGSISTLTIQRTEQRDSAMYRCASSHQRLETQYFGPGTRLLVL.